This is a list of T cell receptor beta chains from one sample in a study of response to subunit inactivated influenza vaccine. From the RT-PCR reads, TCRdb called clonotypes with MiXCR, one entry per CDR3 protein. Of approximately 520,000 distinct CDR3 sequences listed, about 15% are singletons. The sample was CD4+ T cells sorted from PBMCs, taken around 2 years after vaccination. All receptors derive from a man aged 45 to 75 who received an inactivated influenza vaccine. Each CDR3 is given with its conserved first and last residue. D genes are given only for firm matches. Size values are once, few and many counts, or a class for expanded clones, and some rows have none.

D,size,V,CDR3
NA,many,TRBV28,CASSPIGRGLNEQFF
TRBD2,many,TRBV29-1,CSDSGGSYNEQFF
TRBD2,few,TRBV7-9,CASSLASGRAEYNEQFF
NA,NA,TRBV14,CASSQGATSGGELFF
NA,few,TRBV7-2,CASSQGSPFRTNYGYTF
TRBD1,few,TRBV12-3/TRBV12-4,CASIIQGKDEQFF
NA,NA,TRBV5-1,CASSLAAKAYEQYF
NA,NA,TRBV5-5,CASSLGGWSSYEQYF
TRBD2,many,TRBV11-2,CASSLDHLAGQETQYF
TRBD1,NA,TRBV5-1,CASSLEGQGKQFF
TRBD2,NA,TRBV4-2,CASGSAGVGLQYF
NA,few,TRBV18,CASSPLSPGGKSNQPQHF
NA,NA,TRBV3-1,CASSQIHNEQFF
TRBD1,many,TRBV7-8,CASSQDRNYGYTF
NA,NA,TRBV6-1,CASRDRTDTQYF
TRBD2,NA,TRBV20-1,CSARLSGSFGEQFF
NA,few,TRBV6-1,CASRGYSFNQPQHF
NA,NA,TRBV2,CASSESGRGRKAFF
TRBD2,NA,TRBV19,CATRLAGRNTGELFF
NA,few,TRBV12-3/TRBV12-4,CASSLTGTLLYNEQFF
NA,many,TRBV3-1,CASSQGLTSYEQYF
NA,NA,TRBV2,CASIIGRGDGGYTF
TRBD2,few,TRBV20-1,CSARVGGTSGYNEQFF
NA,NA,TRBV10-3,CAISEQYNEQFF
NA,NA,TRBV20-1,CSALYPGAGANVLTF
NA,few,TRBV7-2,CASSSSELGASEQYF
NA,few,TRBV20-1,CSARPASSYEQYF
NA,NA,TRBV20-1,CSALAPGTNTEAFF
NA,NA,TRBV4-2,CASSQDQGKETQYF
TRBD2,NA,TRBV20-1,CSAQGTSGSGNEQFF
TRBD2,NA,TRBV5-1,CASSLDPTSGRADTQYF
NA,NA,TRBV12-3/TRBV12-4,CASSPLRVSNTGELFF
TRBD2,many,TRBV11-2,CASSLVTLAGANTGELFF
TRBD1,few,TRBV12-3/TRBV12-4,CASSLVQGWETQYF
NA,few,TRBV10-3,CAISESGITRASLHF
NA,few,TRBV7-9,CASSPGSGGNYEQYF
TRBD2,few,TRBV20-1,CSGKEGAGVGYEQYF
NA,few,TRBV4-3,CASSQDWGPGRPQHF